The 20 T cell receptor beta chains below were found in one sample sequenced in a study of blood T cell repertoires in COVID-19. The protocol was immunoSEQ multiplex PCR, while the TCRdb copy is restricted to in-frame clones and leaves out a portion. The sample records around 320,000 clones, about 91% being singletons. Sequencing was carried out using peripheral blood. These receptors came from a woman in her twenties or thirties who had recovered from COVID-19.

The chain links TRBV9 to TRBJ1-1; a weak D match, TRBD1 (5 bases). V was pared by 4 bases and J by 4 bases, with 11 bases between. CDR3 length: 13 amino acids. Germline V gives CDR1 SGDLS, CDR2 YYNGEE. CDR3 region: CASSSQQATEAFF. The CDR3 coding sequence is TGTGCCAGCAGCTCTCAACAGGCCACTGAAGCTTTCTTT. The full variable domain, its missing parts supplied by reference TRBV9 and TRBJ1-1, is DSGVTQTPKHLITATGQRVTLRCSPRSGDLSVYWYQQSLDQGLQFLIQYYNGEERAKGNILERFSAQQFPDLHSELNLSSLELGDSALYFCASSSQQATEAFFGQGTRLTVV.

V gene TRBV2 combines with J gene TRBJ1-1; 7 bases agree with TRBD1. This CDR3 region has 12 residues. V was clipped by 4 bases and J by 8 bases; unmatched bases: 4. In germline, CDR1 is SNHLY, CDR2 FYNNEI. The CDR3 sequence is CASSGQGEEAFF. CDR3 DNA sequence: TGTGCCAGCAGTGGACAGGGCGAGGAAGCTTTCTTT.

This chain connects TRBV25-1 to TRBJ2-6; no clear D. The germline gives CDR1 MGHDK, CDR2 SYGVNS. Trimming shortened V by 7 bases and J by 4 bases, and 5 bases separated the two germline ends. CDR3 length: 12 residues. CDR3 sequence: CASTRGANVLTF. The CDR3 bases are TGTGCCAGCACCCGGGGGGCCAACGTCCTGACTTTC. The full variable domain, rest sourced from reference TRBV25-1 and TRBJ2-6, is EADIYQTPRYLVIGTGKKITLECSQTMGHDKMYWYQQDPGMELHLIHYSYGVNSTEKGDLSSESTVSRIRTEHFPLTLESARPSHTSQYLCASTRGANVLTFGAGSRLTVL.

This chain uses TRBV24-1 with TRBJ2-3; 7 bases align to TRBD1. Germline values: CDR1 KGHDR, CDR2 SFDVKD. The CDR3 runs to 16 residues. V lost 4 bases and J lost 7; bases outside the gene matches: 13. CDR3 loop: CATSDPTGKVMNTQYF. CDR3 coding DNA: TGTGCCACCAGTGACCCGACAGGGAAGGTGATGAATACGCAGTATTTT.

The chain is built from TRBV18 and TRBJ2-7, with 10 bases that match TRBD1. The CDR3 is made up of 14 amino acids. The V gene end was trimmed by 6 bases and the J gene end by 2 bases; junction bases not matched to a gene: 4. Germline V lookup: CDR1 KGHSH, CDR2 LQKENI. CDR3 protein: CASSADRGTYEQYF. For the CDR3, the DNA is TGTGCCAGCTCGGCGGACAGGGGGACCTACGAGCAGTACTTC.

The V and J genes are TRBV5-5 and TRBJ2-1; 7 nucleotides align to TRBD1. Germline loops: CDR1 SGHKS, CDR2 YYEKEE (reference sequence). The length of the CDR3 is 15 residues. J gave up 6 bases and V 5 bases, and 11 bases lay outside the gene matches. CDR3 nucleotide sequence: TGTGCCAGCAGTTGGATTCATGCAGGGGGCAATGAGCAGTTCTTC. Translated: CASSWIHAGGNEQFF.

The gene calls are TRBV2 and TRBJ1-4, with 7 bases identical to TRBD1. In germline, CDR1 is SNHLY, CDR2 FYNNEI. The trim removed 4 bases at V and 5 bases at J, leaving 7 bases unmatched. The CDR3 is 15 residues long. The CDR3 reads CASSVTGERNEKLFF. CDR3 coding DNA: TGTGCCAGCAGTGTCACAGGGGAGCGGAATGAAAAACTGTTTTTT.

The V and J genes are TRBV6-5 and TRBJ2-5; tentative D call: TRBD1 (7 bases). Trimming took 5 bases from V and 5 from J, leaving 18 bases between them. The CDR3 consists of 15 residues. CDR1 is MNHEY and CDR2 is SVGAGI in the germline V gene. Written as DNA, the CDR3 is TGTGCCAGCAGTCTTGGCGGGAAGGGGGCTGAGACCCAGTACTTC. Its protein product is CASSLGGKGAETQYF.

V usage is TRBV4-3 and J usage is TRBJ2-2, with 9 bases that match TRBD1. After removal of 1 base from V and 3 bases from J, the junction contained 0 bases not matched to a gene. Germline loops: CDR1 LGHNA, CDR2 YSLEER. The CDR3 has 15 residues. As DNA, the CDR3 is TGCGCCAGCAGCCAAGGACAGGGGGACACCGGGGAGCTGTTTTTT. Encoded protein: CASSQGQGDTGELFF.

The genes are TRBV28 and TRBJ1-4, with a weak D call TRBD1 (6 bases). Trimming stripped 6 bases from V and 5 bases from J, with 13 bases between. CDR3 length: 14 residues. The germline V gene has CDR1 MDHEN and CDR2 SYDVKM. The DNA of the CDR3 is TGTGCCAGCAGACCCGACAGGAACAATGAAAAACTGTTTTTT. This sequence encodes CASRPDRNNEKLFF.

V usage is TRBV11-2 and J usage is TRBJ1-1; TRBD1 matches 9 bases. In germline, CDR1 is SGHAT, CDR2 FQNNGV. There are 15 residues in the CDR3. V shed 2 bases and J 3 bases; nucleotides not matched to a gene: 4. CDR3 in amino acids: CASSLIDRGDTEAFF. Written as DNA, the CDR3 is TGTGCCAGCAGCTTAATCGACAGGGGGGACACTGAAGCTTTCTTT.

The chain couples TRBV28 to TRBJ1-1, with D unclear. This CDR3 has 12 amino acids. CDR1 and CDR2 from the germline V gene are MDHEN and SYDVKM. The V end was cut by 1 base, the J end by 6 bases, with 6 bases between. CDR3 sequence reads: CASSLSSAEAFF. The CDR3 region has the DNA TGTGCCAGCAGTTTATCCTCGGCTGAAGCTTTCTTT.

Concerning this clone: Relative to the germline gene, one junction end is altered; a read error may explain this. The rearrangement links TRBV12-3 or TRBV12-4 to TRBJ2-3; D possibly corresponds to TRBD1 (6 bases). The CDR3 is 12 residues long. CDR3 loop: CASSSRTATQYF. CDR3 in DNA: TGTGCCAGCAGTTCTCGGACAGCTACGCAGTATTTT.

The rearrangement uses TRBV11-3 and TRBJ2-5, with TRBD2 identical over 7 bases. V shed 5 bases and J 1 base; nucleotides not matched to a gene: 10. The CDR3 totals 16 residues. The V gene's germline CDR1 is SGHNT and CDR2 YENEEA. CDR3 DNA: TGTGCCAGCAGCCCGGCGTGGGGAGGGCCCCAAGAGACCCAGTACTTC. Its protein is CASSPAWGGPQETQYF.

The J gene is TRBJ1-4, the V gene TRBV9; D remains unclear. The CDR3 is 12 residues long. V was cut by 7 bases and J by 4 bases, with 8 bases left in between. Germline V lookup: CDR1 SGDLS, CDR2 YYNGEE. The CDR3 spells CASGQFNEKLFF. In DNA, the CDR3 is TGTGCCAGCGGGCAGTTTAATGAAAAACTGTTTTTT.

V is TRBV7-2 and J is TRBJ1-1, with D possibly matching TRBD1 (6 bases). The CDR3 totals 15 residues. The germline V gene encodes CDR1 SGHTA and CDR2 FQGNSA. Trimming cost V 0 bases and J 0 bases, with 8 bases left between them. DNA for the CDR3: TGTGCCAGCAGCTTAGCCCGGACAGTGAACACTGAAGCTTTCTTT. Its translation: CASSLARTVNTEAFF.

CDR3 nucleotide sequence: TGTGCCATCAGCGAGTCATACAATGAGCAGTTCTTC. Protein: CAISESYNEQFF. The V call is TRBV2, the J call TRBJ2-1; D is undetermined. V dropped 10 bases and J dropped 4 bases, with 11 bases sitting between them. Germline values: CDR1 SNHLY, CDR2 FYNNEI. The CDR3 is 12 amino acids.

V is TRBV2 and J is TRBJ2-2; 11 bases agree with TRBD1. The CDR3 runs 17 residues. Germline assignment: CDR1 SNHLY and CDR2 FYNNEI. Losses at the gene ends were 6 bases for V and 2 bases for J; bases not matched to a gene: 8. The CDR3 nucleotides read TGTGCCAGCAGCGGGTGGACAGGGGGCTCAAACACCGGGGAGCTGTTTTTT. Translation: CASSGWTGGSNTGELFF.

This clone was seen only a few times. The chain uses TRBV28 and TRBJ1-5; D may be TRBD1 (6 bases). The V end lost 6 bases, the J end lost 3 bases, and 21 bases lay between the germline ends. This CDR3 region has 17 residues. Germline V lookup: CDR1 MDHEN, CDR2 SYDVKM. The CDR3 bases are TGTGCCAGCAGCCGAGATTGGGACATGAGGAACAATCAGCCCCAGCATTTT. It is translated as CASSRDWDMRNNQPQHF.

The rearrangement uses TRBV10-3 and TRBJ1-5; D is ambiguous. V was shortened by 3 bases and J by 2 bases, with 5 bases between the two germline ends. The CDR3 has 13 amino acids. Germline V CDR1 and CDR2: ENHRY, SYGVKD. CDR3 region: CAISDPGNQPQHF. CDR3 coding DNA: TGTGCCATCAGTGATCCGGGCAATCAGCCCCAGCATTTT.